What follows describes a single TCR beta chain. Sequencing targeted TCR beta in T cells from blood (CD8+ and CD4+). Relapsing-remitting disease, either stable or active, was present in the treatment-naive patients who were the multiple sclerosis controls. The source of the sample is a study of CD8 T cells in Susac syndrome. RNA amounts of 0.5 to 1 ug underwent reverse transcription with random hexamers. TCRdb re-analysed the immunoSEQ multiplex PCR reads in MiXCR, keeping a single row per CDR3 protein. The data show around 180,000 distinct CDR3 sequences, with roughly 92% seen just once and more than 0.08% held by the top ten. V lost 3 bases to trimming and J lost 4 bases, with 9 bases between them. Germline CDR1 DFQATT, CDR2 SNEGSKA (reference sequence). This CDR3 contains 12 residues.

V gene TRBV20-1 combines with J gene TRBJ1-2; no definite D call. The TCR was taken from a human donor with multiple sclerosis. The material sequenced was CD4+ T cells from PBMCs. In DNA form, the CDR3 reads TGCAGTGCTAGCGAGGAAAGCTATGGCTACACCTTC. Protein: CSASEESYGYTF.